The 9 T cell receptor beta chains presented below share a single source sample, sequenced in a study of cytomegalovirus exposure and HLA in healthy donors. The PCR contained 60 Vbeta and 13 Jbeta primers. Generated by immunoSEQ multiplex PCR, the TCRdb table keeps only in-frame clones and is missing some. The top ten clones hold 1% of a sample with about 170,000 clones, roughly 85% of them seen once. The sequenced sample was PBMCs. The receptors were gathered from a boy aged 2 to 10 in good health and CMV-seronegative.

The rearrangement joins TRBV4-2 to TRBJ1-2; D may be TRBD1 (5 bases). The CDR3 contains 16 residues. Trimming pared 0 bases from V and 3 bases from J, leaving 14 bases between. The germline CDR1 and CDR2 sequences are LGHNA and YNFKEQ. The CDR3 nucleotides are TGTGCCAGCAGCCAAGATCTTGCCGGGGGGGACTATGGCTACACCTTC. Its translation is CASSQDLAGGDYGYTF.

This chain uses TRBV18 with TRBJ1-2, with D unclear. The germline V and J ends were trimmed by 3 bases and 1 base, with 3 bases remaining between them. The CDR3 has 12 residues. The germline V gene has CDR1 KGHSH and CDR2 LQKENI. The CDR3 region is CASSPSNYGYTF. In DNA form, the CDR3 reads TGTGCCAGCTCACCGAGTAACTATGGCTACACCTTC.

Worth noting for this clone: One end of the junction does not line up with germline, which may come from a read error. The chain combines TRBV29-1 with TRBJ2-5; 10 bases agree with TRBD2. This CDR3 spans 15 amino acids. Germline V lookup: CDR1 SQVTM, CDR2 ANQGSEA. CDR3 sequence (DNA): TGCAGCGTTGAAAGGGTACTAGCGGGACAAGGGACCCAGTACTTC. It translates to CSVERVLAGQGTQYF. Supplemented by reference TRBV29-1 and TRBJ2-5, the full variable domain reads SAVISQKPSRDICQRGTSLTIQCQVDSQVTMMFWYRQQPGQSLTLIATANQGSEATYESGFVIDKFPISRPNLTFSTLTVSNMSPEDSSIYLCSVERVLAGQGTQYFGPGTRLLVL.

The DNA for the CDR3 is TGTGCCAGCAGCGCTACGACTAGCGGAGCCTTCTACGAGCAGTACTTC. It specifies CASSATTSGAFYEQYF. The chain is built from TRBV9 and TRBJ2-7; the match to TRBD2 covers 9 bases. J was trimmed by 3 bases and V by 3 bases; bases with no gene match: 10. The CDR3 spans 16 residues. Germline CDR1 reads SGDLS; CDR2 reads YYNGEE.

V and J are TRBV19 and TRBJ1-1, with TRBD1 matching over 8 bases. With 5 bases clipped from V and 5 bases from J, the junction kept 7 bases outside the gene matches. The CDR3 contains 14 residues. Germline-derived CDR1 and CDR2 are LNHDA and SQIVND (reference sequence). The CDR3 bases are TGTGCCAGTAGTGCTACCCAGGGGGCAACTGAAGCTTTCTTT. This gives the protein CASSATQGATEAFF.

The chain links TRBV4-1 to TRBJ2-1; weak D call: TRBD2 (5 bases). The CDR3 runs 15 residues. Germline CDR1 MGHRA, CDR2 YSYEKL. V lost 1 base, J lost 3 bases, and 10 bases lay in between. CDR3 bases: TGCGCCAGCAGCCAAGTCATCAGCGGCTACAATGAGCAGTTCTTC. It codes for CASSQVISGYNEQFF.

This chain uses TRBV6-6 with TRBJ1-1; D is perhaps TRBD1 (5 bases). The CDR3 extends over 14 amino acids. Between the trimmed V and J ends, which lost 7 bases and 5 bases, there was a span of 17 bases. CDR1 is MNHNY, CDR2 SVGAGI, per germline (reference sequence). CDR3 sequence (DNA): TGTGCCAGCACCGAGAAGGGGCAATCTACTGAAGCTTTCTTT. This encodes CASTEKGQSTEAFF.

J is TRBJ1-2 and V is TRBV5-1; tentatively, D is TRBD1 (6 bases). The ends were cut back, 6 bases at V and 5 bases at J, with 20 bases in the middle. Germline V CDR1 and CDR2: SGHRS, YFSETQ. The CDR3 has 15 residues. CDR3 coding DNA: TGCGCCAGCACATCACAGGGCGGGGGGCTGTATGGCTACACCTTC. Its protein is CASTSQGGGLYGYTF.

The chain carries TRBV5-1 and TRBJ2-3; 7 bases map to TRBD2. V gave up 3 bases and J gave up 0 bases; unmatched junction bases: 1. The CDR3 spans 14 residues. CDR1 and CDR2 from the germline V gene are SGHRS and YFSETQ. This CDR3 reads CASSSSGSTDTQYF. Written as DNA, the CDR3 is TGCGCCAGCAGCTCTAGCGGTAGCACAGATACGCAGTATTTT.